This T cell receptor beta chain is from a study of blood T cell repertoires in COVID-19. Looking at the study overall: Samples came from the United States, Italy and Spain, spanning acute and convalescent COVID-19.

Germline CDR1 reads SGHDN; CDR2 reads FVKESK. The V gene end was trimmed by 4 bases and the J gene end by 5 bases; junction bases not matched to a gene: 7. This CDR3 contains 14 residues. The table came from immunoSEQ multiplex PCR; TCRdb's copy has only in-frame clones and leaves some out. The table lists about 200,000 clones, just under 90% of them singletons. This receptor was identified in a man aged 60 to 69 who had recovered from COVID-19. V and J are TRBV14 and TRBJ1-1; 7 bases align to TRBD1. Sequencing used peripheral blood. CDR3 residues: CASSPQGVGTEAFF. DNA for the CDR3: TGTGCCAGCAGCCCGCAGGGGGTAGGGACTGAAGCTTTCTTT.